This T cell receptor (beta chain) derives from a study of T cell changes during pregnancy in multiple sclerosis. The repertoire was sequenced with immunoSEQ multiplex PCR; TCRdb's copy has only in-frame clones and lacks some. The data show 65,000 to 95,000 clones, about 92% seen once. The sequence derives from a female donor in good health, enrolled as a control in a pregnancy study. The starting material was peripheral blood, obtained after pregnancy.

CDR3 loop: CASRETTSGEQYF. DNA of the CDR3: TGTGCCAGCAGAGAAACGACTAGCGGCGAGCAGTACTTC. The rearrangement links TRBV6-1 to TRBJ2-7; 9 nucleotides agree with TRBD2. Germline CDR1 and CDR2: MNHNS and SASEGT. The CDR3 spans 13 residues. V shed 6 bases and J 6 bases; nucleotides not matched to a gene: 6.